This passage covers 5 T cell receptor beta chains from one sample sequenced in a study of blood T cell repertoires in COVID-19. Profiling relied on immunoSEQ multiplex PCR, and the TCRdb table lists in-frame clones only, not all of them. The sample contains about 200,000 clones, approximately 90% of which appear only once. Source material: peripheral blood. These receptors all stem from a man aged 45-60 years with COVID-19, enrolled during active disease.

J is TRBJ1-2 and V is TRBV28; the D is unclear. The CDR3 is 15 residues long. Trimming left V 5 bases short and J 2 bases short, with 15 bases between. The V gene's germline CDR1 is MDHEN and CDR2 SYDVKM. CDR3 residues: CASSRRPGRNYGYTF. In nucleotides, the CDR3 is TGTGCCAGCAGTCGACGGCCAGGAAGAAACTATGGCTACACCTTC.

The table lists this clone with a few counts. The V call is TRBV28, the J call TRBJ2-7; D gene unclear. Trimming took off 5 bases at V and 5 bases at J, with 22 bases between the two ends. The CDR3 spans 16 residues. In germline, CDR1 is MDHEN, CDR2 SYDVKM. The CDR3 spells CASSPRWAPRNHEQYF. DNA for the CDR3: TGTGCCAGCAGTCCTCGTTGGGCGCCTCGGAACCACGAGCAGTACTTC.

This rearrangement joins TRBV7-3 to TRBJ2-1; D is ambiguous. The V and J ends lost 6 bases and 11 bases respectively, with 11 bases between them. Germline V lookup: CDR1 SGHTA, CDR2 FQGTGA. The CDR3 length is 11 residues. In DNA, the CDR3 is TGTGCCAGCAGGTCCCGGGTCAAGCAGTTCTTC. It codes for CASRSRVKQFF.

Points on this clone: Distinct nucleotide sequences in the sample also encode this CDR3. The chain employs TRBV20-1 and TRBJ2-7; D possibly corresponds to TRBD1 (7 bases). Germline V gives CDR1 DFQATT, CDR2 SNEGSKA (reference sequence). The CDR3 length is 14 residues. V was clipped by 3 bases and J by 0 bases, with 12 bases between them. The CDR3 sequence: CSASPGGSSYEQYF. The CDR3 nucleotides are TGCAGTGCTAGTCCAGGGGGGAGCTCCTACGAGCAGTACTTC.

As DNA, the CDR3 is TGTGCCAGCAGCCTTGGACAAACGGTTAACTATAATTCACCCCTCCACTTT. Amino acids: CASSLGQTVNYNSPLHF. V gene TRBV2 combines with J gene TRBJ1-6; weak D call: TRBD1 (5 bases). V was shortened by 6 bases and J by 3 bases, with 18 bases between the two germline ends. There are 17 residues in the CDR3. The germline CDR1 and CDR2 sequences are SNHLY and FYNNEI.